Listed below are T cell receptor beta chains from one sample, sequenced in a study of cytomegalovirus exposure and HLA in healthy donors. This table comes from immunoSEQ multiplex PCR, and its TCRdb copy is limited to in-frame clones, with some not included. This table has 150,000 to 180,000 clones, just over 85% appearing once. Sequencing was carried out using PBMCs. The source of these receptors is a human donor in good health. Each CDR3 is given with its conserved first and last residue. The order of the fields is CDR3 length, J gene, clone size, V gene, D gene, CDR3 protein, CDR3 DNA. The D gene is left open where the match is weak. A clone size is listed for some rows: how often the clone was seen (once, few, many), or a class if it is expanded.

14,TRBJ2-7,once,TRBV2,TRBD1,CASSYDRGDYEQYF,TGTGCCAGCAGTTACGACAGGGGTGACTACGAGCAGTACTTC
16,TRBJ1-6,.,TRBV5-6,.,CASSALGGGKGSPLHF,TGTGCCAGCAGCGCCCTTGGGGGGGGCAAAGGTTCACCCCTCCACTTT
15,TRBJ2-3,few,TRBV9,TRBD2,CASSGRLAGLDTQYF,TGTGCCAGCAGCGGACGACTAGCGGGGCTGGATACGCAGTATTTT
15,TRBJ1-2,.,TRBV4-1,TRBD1,CASSHLRQGANGYTF,TGCGCCAGCAGCCATCTCCGACAGGGGGCGAATGGCTACACCTTC
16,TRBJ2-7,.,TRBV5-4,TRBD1,CASSARQGTLSYEQYF,TGTGCCAGCAGCGCAAGACAGGGGACCCTCTCCTACGAGCAGTACTTC
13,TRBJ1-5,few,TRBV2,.,CASRGGDSQPQHF,TGTGCCAGCAGGGGGGGAGATAGTCAGCCCCAGCATTTT
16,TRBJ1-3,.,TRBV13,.,CASSSGSGKTGNTIYF,TGTGCCAGCAGCTCGGGCTCAGGGAAAACTGGAAACACCATATATTTT
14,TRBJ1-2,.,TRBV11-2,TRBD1,CASSSDRGLRGYTF,TGTGCCAGCAGCTCCGACAGGGGGCTGAGGGGCTACACCTTC
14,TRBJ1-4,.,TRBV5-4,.,CASSLRGSNEKLFF,TGTGCCAGCAGCTTGCGAGGGTCTAATGAAAAACTGTTTTTT
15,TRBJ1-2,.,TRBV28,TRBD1,CASNSPTGMFYGYTF,TGTGCCAGCAATTCTCCGACAGGGATGTTCTATGGCTACACCTTC
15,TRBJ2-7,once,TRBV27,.,CASRPDKLTLREQYF,TGTGCCAGCAGACCGGACAAATTGACTCTTAGGGAGCAGTACTTC
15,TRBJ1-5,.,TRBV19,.,CASSISSRFNQPQHF,TGTGCCAGTAGTATCTCATCACGGTTCAATCAGCCCCAGCATTTT
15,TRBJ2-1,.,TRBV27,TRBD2,CASSFGLAGVREQFF,TGTGCCAGCAGTTTCGGGCTAGCGGGAGTCCGCGAGCAGTTCTTC
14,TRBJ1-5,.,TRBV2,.,CASSEGTVDEPQHF,TGTGCCAGCAGTGAAGGGACAGTAGACGAGCCCCAGCATTTT
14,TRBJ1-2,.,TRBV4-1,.,CASSQESLFYGYTF,TGCGCCAGCAGCCAAGAATCACTTTTCTATGGCTACACCTTC
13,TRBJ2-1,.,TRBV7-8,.,CASSLRGIYEQFF,TGTGCCAGCAGCTTACGGGGGATCTATGAGCAGTTCTTC
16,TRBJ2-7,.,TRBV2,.,CASDIFVAGDSYEQYF,TGTGCCAGCGATATCTTTGTGGCAGGGGATAGCTACGAGCAGTACTTC
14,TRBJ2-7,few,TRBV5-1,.,CASSRAGDSYEQYF,TGCGCCAGCAGCCGCGCAGGTGACTCCTACGAGCAGTACTTC
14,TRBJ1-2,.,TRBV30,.,CAWSEPGAFYGYTF,TGTGCCTGGAGTGAGCCTGGGGCTTTCTATGGCTACACCTTC
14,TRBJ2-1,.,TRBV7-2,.,CASSLSHSYNEQFF,TGTGCCAGCAGCTTATCCCACTCCTACAATGAGCAGTTCTTC
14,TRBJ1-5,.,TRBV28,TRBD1,CASSLGQQNQPQHF,TGTGCCAGCAGTTTGGGACAGCAGAATCAGCCCCAGCATTTT
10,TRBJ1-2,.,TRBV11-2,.,CASSRGGDDF,TGTGCCAGCAGCCGGGGGGGGGACGACTTC
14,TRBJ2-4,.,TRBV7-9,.,CASSLAGGRDIQYF,TGTGCCAGCAGCTTAGCGGGGGGGCGTGACATTCAGTACTTC
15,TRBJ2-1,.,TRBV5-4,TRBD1,CASSLEGGALNEQFF,TGTGCCAGCAGCTTGGAAGGGGGCGCTTTGAATGAGCAGTTCTTC
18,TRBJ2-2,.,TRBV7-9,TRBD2,CASSLRLAGFANTGELFF,TGTGCCAGCAGCCTTAGACTAGCGGGGTTCGCGAACACCGGGGAGCTGTTTTTT
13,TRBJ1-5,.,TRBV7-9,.,CASSPDGDQPQHF,TGTGCCAGCAGCCCGGACGGGGATCAGCCCCAGCATTTT
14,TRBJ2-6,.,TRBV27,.,CASSLQTGANVLTF,TGTGCCAGCAGTTTACAGACTGGGGCCAACGTCCTGACTTTC
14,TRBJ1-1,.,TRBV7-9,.,CASSLVTGDTEAFF,TGTGCCAGCAGCCTAGTGACCGGGGACACTGAAGCTTTCTTT
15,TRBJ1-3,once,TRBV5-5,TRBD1,CASSSWDRAGNTIYF,TGTGCCAGCAGCTCTTGGGACAGGGCTGGAAACACCATATATTTT
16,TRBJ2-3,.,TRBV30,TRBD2,CAWSVMVLAGGDTQYF,TGTGCCTGGAGTGTCATGGTACTAGCGGGAGGGGATACGCAGTATTTT
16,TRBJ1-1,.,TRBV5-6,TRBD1,CASSFGTGGPGTEAFF,TGTGCCAGCAGCTTCGGGACAGGGGGCCCGGGCACTGAAGCTTTCTTT
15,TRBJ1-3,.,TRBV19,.,CASSSQGTSGNTIYF,TGTGCCAGTAGTTCACAGGGTACCTCTGGAAACACCATATATTTT
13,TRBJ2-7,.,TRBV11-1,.,CASSLERRREQYF,TGTGCCAGCAGCTTAGAGAGGCGCCGCGAGCAGTACTTC
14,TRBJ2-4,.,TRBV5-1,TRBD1,CASSGDRGTDIQYF,TGCGCCAGCAGCGGGGACAGGGGGACGGACATTCAGTACTTC
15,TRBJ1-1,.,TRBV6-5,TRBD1,CASSYMGTGRSEAFF,TGTGCCAGCAGTTACATGGGGACAGGGAGGTCTGAAGCTTTCTTT
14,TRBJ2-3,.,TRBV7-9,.,CASSTRLNTDTQYF,TGTGCCAGCAGCACCCGACTGAACACAGATACGCAGTATTTT
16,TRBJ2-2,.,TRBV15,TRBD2,CATSRGTSGRSGELFF,TGTGCCACCAGCAGGGGGACTAGCGGGAGGTCCGGGGAGCTGTTTTTT
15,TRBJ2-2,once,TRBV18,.,CASSRDLPNTGELFF,TGTGCCAGCTCACGGGACTTACCGAACACCGGGGAGCTGTTTTTT
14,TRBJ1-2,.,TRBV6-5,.,CASSYSPDIYGYTF,TGTGCCAGCAGTTACTCCCCAGATATCTATGGCTACACCTTC
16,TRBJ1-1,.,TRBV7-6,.,CASSLAPGTANTEAFF,TGTGCCAGCAGCTTAGCGCCTGGAACAGCGAACACTGAAGCTTTCTTT
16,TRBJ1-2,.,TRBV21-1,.,CASSKPECNRHYGYTF,TGTGCCAGCAGCAAACCGGAGTGCAACAGGCACTATGGCTACACCTTC
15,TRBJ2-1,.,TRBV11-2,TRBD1,CASTLGTGGYNEQFF,TGTGCCAGCACCCTAGGAACAGGGGGATACAATGAGCAGTTCTTC